The TCR beta chain under discussion was sequenced for a study of shared clonotypes between healthy human individuals. Only in-frame clones appear in the TCRdb table, and some are missing; sequencing was by immunoSEQ multiplex PCR. The repertoire holds about 600,000 clones, with more than 95% as singletons. Study outcomes and limitations: Clonotypes that were shared across a handful of donors made up approximately 5% of naive CD4 clonotypes.

Remarks on this clone: Its antigen is unidentified.

The sample was naive CD4+ T cells sorted from blood. Regarding subset: CD45RA+ positively selected. The clonotype originates from a woman under 40 in good health.

CDR3 amino acids: CASSPQPGLAGFEQYF. The CDR3 nucleotides read TGTGCCAGCAGCCCCCAACCGGGACTAGCGGGATTCGAGCAGTACTTC. The chain is built from TRBV5-5 and TRBJ2-7, with TRBD2 matching 13 bases. V shed 4 bases, J shed 6 bases, and the junction held 10 bases outside the gene matches. CDR1 and CDR2 (germline): SGHKS, YYEKEE (reference sequence). The CDR3 extends over 16 amino acids.